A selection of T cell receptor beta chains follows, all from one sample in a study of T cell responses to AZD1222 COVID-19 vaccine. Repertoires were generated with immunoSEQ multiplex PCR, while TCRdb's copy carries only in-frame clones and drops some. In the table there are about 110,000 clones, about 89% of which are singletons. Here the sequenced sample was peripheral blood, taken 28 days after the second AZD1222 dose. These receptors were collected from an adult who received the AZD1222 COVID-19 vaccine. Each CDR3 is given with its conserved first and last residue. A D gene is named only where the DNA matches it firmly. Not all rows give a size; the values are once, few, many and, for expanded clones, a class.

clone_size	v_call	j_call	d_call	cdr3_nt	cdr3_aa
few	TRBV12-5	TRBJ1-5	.	TGTGCTAGTGGTTTGAGTCAGCCCCAGCATTTT	CASGLSQPQHF
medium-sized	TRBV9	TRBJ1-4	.	TGTGCCAGCAGCGCCCCAGGGGATAATGAAAAACTGTTTTTT	CASSAPGDNEKLFF
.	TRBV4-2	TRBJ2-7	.	TGTGCCAGCAGCCAAGTAGGGCTTGGCTCCTCCTACGAGCAGTACTTC	CASSQVGLGSSYEQYF
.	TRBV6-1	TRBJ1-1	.	TGTGCCAGCAGTGAAAGGCCCCTTAGTGAAGCTTTCTTT	CASSERPLSEAFF
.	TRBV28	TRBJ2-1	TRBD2	TGTGCCAGCAGTTTTCTAGCGGGAGGGCTCGGAGGCTCCTACAATGAGCAGTTCTTC	CASSFLAGGLGGSYNEQFF
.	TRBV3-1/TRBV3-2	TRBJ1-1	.	TGTGCCAGCAGTCCCACTCCTTGGGGGATTATGAACACTGAAGCTTTCTTT	CASSPTPWGIMNTEAFF
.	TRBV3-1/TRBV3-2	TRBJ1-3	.	TGTGCCAGCAGCCCGACTAGCTCTGGAAACACCATATATTTT	CASSPTSSGNTIYF
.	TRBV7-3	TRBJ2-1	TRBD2	TGTGCCAGCTCCAAGGCGGGAGGGTCACTAGATGAGCAGTTCTTC	CASSKAGGSLDEQFF
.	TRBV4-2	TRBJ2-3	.	TGTGCCAGCAGCCAAAAGGTGCCTGGCACAGATACGCAGTATTTT	CASSQKVPGTDTQYF
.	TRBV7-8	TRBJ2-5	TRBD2	TGTGCCAGCAGCGCGGGACTAGCTTTGGAGACCCAGTACTTC	CASSAGLALETQYF
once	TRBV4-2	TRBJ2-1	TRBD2	TGTGCCAGCAGCCAGCACGTGGCGGGAGTATTTGACAATGAGCAGTTCTTC	CASSQHVAGVFDNEQFF
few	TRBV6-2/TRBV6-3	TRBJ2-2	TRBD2	TGTGCCAGCAGTTACTCGACCGCCGTCGGGAGGAGCACCGGGGAGCTGTTTTTT	CASSYSTAVGRSTGELFF
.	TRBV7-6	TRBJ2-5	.	TGTGCCAGCAGCTTCCCGACCGACCTACAGACCCAGTACTTC	CASSFPTDLQTQYF
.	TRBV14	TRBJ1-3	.	TGTGCCAGCAGCCAAGCCGACTTCCTAACCACCATATATTTT	CASSQADFLTTIYF
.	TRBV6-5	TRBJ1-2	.	TGTGCCAGCAGAGAGACAGTTAACTATGGCTACACCTTC	CASRETVNYGYTF
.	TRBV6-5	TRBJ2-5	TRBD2	TGTGCCAGCAGCCAGACTAGCGGTATCGGAGAGACCCAGTACTTC	CASSQTSGIGETQYF
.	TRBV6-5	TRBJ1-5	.	TGTGCCAGCAGTTACTCTGGGCATCAGCCCCAGCATTTT	CASSYSGHQPQHF
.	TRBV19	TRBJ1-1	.	TGTGCCAGTAGTATAGAGGTTTGGGTCACTGAAGCTTTCTTT	CASSIEVWVTEAFF
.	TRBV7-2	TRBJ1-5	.	TGTGCCAGCAGCTTAGGATGGGACGGACGACGGTCCCAGCATTTT	CASSLGWDGRRSQHF
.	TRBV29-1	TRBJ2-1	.	TGCAGCGTTGAGTGGCAGGGCAATGAGCAGTTCTTC	CSVEWQGNEQFF
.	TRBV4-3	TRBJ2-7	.	TGCGCCAGCAGCCAAGATAGGGGGGGGACCCCCTACGAGCAGTACTTC	CASSQDRGGTPYEQYF
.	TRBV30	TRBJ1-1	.	.	CAWGSGSPVTFF
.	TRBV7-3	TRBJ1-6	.	TGTGCCAGCAGCTTATGGTGGGATTCACCCCTCCACTTT	CASSLWWDSPLHF
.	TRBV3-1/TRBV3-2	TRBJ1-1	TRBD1	TGTGCCAGCAGCCGGACAGGGGTTATGACTGAAGCTTTCTTT	CASSRTGVMTEAFF
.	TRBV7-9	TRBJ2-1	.	TGTGCCAGCAGCTCCGGCGGGTTCAATGAGCAGTTCTTC	CASSSGGFNEQFF
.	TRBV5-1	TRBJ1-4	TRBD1	TGCGCCAGCAGCTTACCGGGACAGGGGAATGAAAAACTGTTTTTT	CASSLPGQGNEKLFF
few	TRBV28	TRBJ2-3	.	TGTGCCAGCAGTTACTCGACCGGGGTCGCAGATACGCAGTATTTT	CASSYSTGVADTQYF
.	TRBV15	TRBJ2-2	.	TGTGCCACCAGCAGGCCCCAGCGTTCGACCACCGGGGAGCTGTTTTTT	CATSRPQRSTTGELFF
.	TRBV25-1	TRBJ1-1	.	TGTGCCAGCATGCGGTCCTCTGGGAACACTGAAGCTTTCTTT	CASMRSSGNTEAFF
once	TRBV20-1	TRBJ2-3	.	TGCAGTGCTAGTACCCCCCCGGGCGGCGGTTTCACAGATACGCAGTATTTT	CSASTPPGGGFTDTQYF
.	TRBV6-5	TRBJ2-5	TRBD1	TGTGCCAGCAGTTCGGGACAGGGAGAGACCCAGTACTTC	CASSSGQGETQYF
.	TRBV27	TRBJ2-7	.	TGTGCCAGCAGTTTATCAGGGATGGGTTACGAGCAGTACTTC	CASSLSGMGYEQYF
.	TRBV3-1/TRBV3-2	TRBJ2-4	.	TGTGCCAGCAGCCTGGGGACTCTAGCCAAAAACATTCAGTACTTC	CASSLGTLAKNIQYF
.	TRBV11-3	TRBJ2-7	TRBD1	TGTGCCAGCAGCTTAGCTCCTGGGACAGACCACCGAAACGGACTGGATCTTTTC	CASSLAPGTDHRNGLDLF
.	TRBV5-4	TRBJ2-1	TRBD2	TGTGCCAGCCAGTGGACTAGCGGAGCCAGGTACAATGAGCAGTTCTTC	CASQWTSGARYNEQFF
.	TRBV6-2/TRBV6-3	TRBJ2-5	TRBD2	TGTGCCAGCAGTCAGGGACTAGCGGGAGATCGGGAGACCCAGTACTTC	CASSQGLAGDRETQYF
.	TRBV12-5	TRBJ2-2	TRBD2	TGTGCTAGTGGACCGGGACTAGCGGGCACCGGGGAGCTGTTTTTT	CASGPGLAGTGELFF
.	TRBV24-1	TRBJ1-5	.	TGTGCCACCAGTGAGAGACCCGGTCAGCCCCAGCATTTT	CATSERPGQPQHF
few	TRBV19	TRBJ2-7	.	TGTGCCAGTAGTGCTCACGGACACCACGAGCAGTACTTC	CASSAHGHHEQYF
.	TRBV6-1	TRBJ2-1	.	TGTGCCAGCAGTGAAGGTTGGGGCGTAGCCTCCTACAATGAGCAGTTCTTC	CASSEGWGVASYNEQFF
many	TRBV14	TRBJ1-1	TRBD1	TGTGCCAGCAGTCTTCAGGGGGCGTATGGCACTGAAGCTTTCTTT	CASSLQGAYGTEAFF
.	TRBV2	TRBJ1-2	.	TGTGCCAGCAGGCAAGAGATGGAGGACTATGGCTACACCTTC	CASRQEMEDYGYTF
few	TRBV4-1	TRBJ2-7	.	TGCGCCAGCAGCCAAGGAGGAGAGCGTGAGGTGGGACTCTACGAGCAGTACTTC	CASSQGGEREVGLYEQYF
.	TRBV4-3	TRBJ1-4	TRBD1	TGCGCCAGCAGCCAAGGGCCCGACCCGACAGGGTTGAGTGAAAAACTGTTTTTT	CASSQGPDPTGLSEKLFF
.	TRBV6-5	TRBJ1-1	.	TGTGCCAGCAGTCCCACGCAGACTGAAGCTTTCTTT	CASSPTQTEAFF